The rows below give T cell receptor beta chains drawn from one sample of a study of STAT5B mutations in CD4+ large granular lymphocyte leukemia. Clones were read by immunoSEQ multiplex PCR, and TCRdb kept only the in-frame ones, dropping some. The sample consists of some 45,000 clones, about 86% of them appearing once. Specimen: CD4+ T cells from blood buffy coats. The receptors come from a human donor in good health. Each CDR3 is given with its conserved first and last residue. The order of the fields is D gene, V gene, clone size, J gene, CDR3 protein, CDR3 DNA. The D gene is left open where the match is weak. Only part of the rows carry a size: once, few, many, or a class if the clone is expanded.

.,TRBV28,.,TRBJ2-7,CASSAPGLRSYEQYF,TGTGCCAGCAGTGCACCGGGACTCCGATCCTACGAGCAGTACTTC
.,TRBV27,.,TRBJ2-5,CASSPGTLLETQYF,TGTGCCAGCAGTCCCGGGACTCTCCTAGAGACCCAGTACTTC
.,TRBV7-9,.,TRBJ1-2,CASTYGGGGGGYTF,TGTGCCAGCACCTACGGGGGAGGTGGAGGGGGCTACACCTTC
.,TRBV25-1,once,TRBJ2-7,CASSEWGGGSYEQYF,TGTGCCAGCAGTGAATGGGGAGGGGGCAGTTACGAGCAGTACTTC
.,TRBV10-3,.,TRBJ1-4,CAISVREGEKLFF,TGTGCCATCAGCGTAAGGGAGGGTGAAAAACTGTTTTTT
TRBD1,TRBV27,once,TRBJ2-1,CASSFRTGGNDEQFF,TGTGCCAGCAGTTTCCGGACAGGGGGGAACGATGAGCAGTTCTTC
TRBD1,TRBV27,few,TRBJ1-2,CASSLYRTGSLMNYGYTF,TGTGCCAGCAGTTTATATCGGACAGGGAGCCTTATGAACTATGGCTACACCTTC
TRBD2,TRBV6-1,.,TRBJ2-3,CASSGAGTSGRYYTQYF,TGTGCCAGCAGTGGAGCCGGGACTAGCGGGCGGTATTATACGCAGTATTTT
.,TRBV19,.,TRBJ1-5,CASSTGQGFQPQHF,TGTGCCAGTAGTACCGGGCAGGGATTCCAGCCCCAGCATTTT
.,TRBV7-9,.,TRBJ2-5,CASSLAGPETQYF,TGTGCCAGCAGCTTAGCTGGGCCAGAGACCCAGTACTTC
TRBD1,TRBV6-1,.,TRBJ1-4,CASSELGTAEKLFF,TGTGCCAGCAGTGAGCTTGGGACAGCAGAAAAACTGTTTTTT
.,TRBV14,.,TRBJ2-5,CASSRLTSGLKTQYF,TGTGCCAGCAGCCGACTGACTTCGGGATTAAAGACCCAGTACTTC
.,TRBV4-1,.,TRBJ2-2,CASSQESLIAGELFF,TGCGCCAGCAGCCAAGAGAGCCTAATCGCCGGGGAGCTGTTTTTT
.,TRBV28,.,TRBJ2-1,CASGRGEQFF,TGTGCCAGCGGGCGCGGGGAGCAGTTCTTC
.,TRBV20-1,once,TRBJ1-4,CSARVTEKLFF,TGCAGTGCTAGAGTGACAGAAAAACTGTTTTTT
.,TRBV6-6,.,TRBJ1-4,CASSPQQGGDNEKLFF,TGTGCCAGCAGTCCCCAACAAGGGGGGGATAATGAAAAACTGTTTTTT
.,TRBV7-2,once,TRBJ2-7,CASSFLEAAEQYF,TGTGCCAGCAGCTTTCTGGAGGCCGCCGAGCAGTACTTC
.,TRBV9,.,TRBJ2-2,CASSVGLGGVDTGELFF,TGTGCCAGCAGCGTAGGATTGGGGGGAGTAGACACCGGGGAGCTGTTTTTT
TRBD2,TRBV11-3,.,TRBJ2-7,CASSPRLAGEQYF,TGTGCCAGCTCCCCGCGACTAGCGGGCGAGCAGTACTTC
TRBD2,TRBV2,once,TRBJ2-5,CASNGLASQETQYF,TGTGCCAGCAATGGACTAGCGAGCCAAGAGACCCAGTACTTC
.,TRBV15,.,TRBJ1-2,CATSRGEGGRGGGYTF,TGTGCCACCAGCAGAGGCGAGGGGGGGAGGGGAGGCGGCTACACCTTC
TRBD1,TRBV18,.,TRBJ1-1,CASSPPQGPYTEAFF,TGTGCCAGCTCACCACCACAGGGGCCCTACACTGAAGCTTTCTTT
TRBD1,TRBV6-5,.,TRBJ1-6,CASRGDRENSPLHF,TGTGCCAGCAGGGGGGACAGGGAAAATTCACCCCTCCACTTT
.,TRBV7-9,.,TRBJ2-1,CASSMRTDDNEQFF,TGTGCCAGCAGCATGAGGACAGATGACAATGAGCAGTTCTTC
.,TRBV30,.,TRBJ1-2,CAWSASRTWPGLGHGYTF,TGTGCCTGGAGTGCGTCCCGAACATGGCCTGGACTAGGGCATGGCTACACCTTC
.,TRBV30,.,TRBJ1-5,CAWSVQGKGNQPQHF,TGTGCCTGGAGTGTACAAGGGAAAGGCAATCAGCCCCAGCATTTT
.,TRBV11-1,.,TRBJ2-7,CASSPGPEGSYEQYF,TGTGCCAGCAGCCCCGGACCCGAGGGGTCCTACGAGCAGTACTTC
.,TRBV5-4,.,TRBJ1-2,CASSRPDRGGYTF,TGTGCCAGCAGCCGACCCGATAGGGGGGGCTACACCTTC
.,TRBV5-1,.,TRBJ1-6,CASSLAGVNSPLHF,TGCGCCAGCAGCTTGGCAGGGGTTAATTCACCCCTCCACTTT
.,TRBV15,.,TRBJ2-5,CATSRGPSQETQYF,TGTGCCACCAGCAGAGGCCCCTCCCAAGAGACCCAGTACTTC
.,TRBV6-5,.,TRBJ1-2,CASSSGPDLSVYGYTF,TGTGCCAGCAGTTCAGGGCCAGATCTGTCGGTCTATGGCTACACCTTC
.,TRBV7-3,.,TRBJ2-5,CASGGGTSETQYF,TGTGCCAGCGGCGGGGGCACGTCGGAGACCCAGTACTTC
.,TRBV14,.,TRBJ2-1,CASSQQRAAYNEQFF,TGTGCCAGCAGCCAACAAAGAGCAGCCTACAATGAGCAGTTCTTC
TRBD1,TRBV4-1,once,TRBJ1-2,CASSVGGGGGSLDYGYTF,TGCGCCAGCAGCGTTGGAGGGGGAGGGGGCAGTTTAGACTATGGCTACACCTTC
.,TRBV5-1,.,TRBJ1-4,CASSPGTYDEKLFF,TGCGCCAGCAGCCCCGGGACATACGATGAAAAACTGTTTTTT
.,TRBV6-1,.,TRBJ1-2,CASSEASEGNYGYTF,TGTGCCAGCAGTGAAGCGTCGGAAGGTAACTATGGCTACACCTTC
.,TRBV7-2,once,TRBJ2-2,CASSLVLVGELFF,TGTGCCAGCAGCTTAGTACTAGTAGGGGAGCTGTTTTTT
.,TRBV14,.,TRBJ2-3,CASSALPSTDTQYF,TGTGCCAGCAGCGCCCTTCCGTCCACAGATACGCAGTATTTT
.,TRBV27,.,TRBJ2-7,CASGNRVPYEQYF,TGTGCCAGCGGCAACAGGGTCCCCTACGAGCAGTACTTC
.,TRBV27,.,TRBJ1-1,CASTPLGGLQAFF,TGTGCCAGCACCCCCCTAGGGGGACTCCAAGCTTTCTTT
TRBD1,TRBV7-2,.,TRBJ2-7,CASSRNWGNRQGSYEQYF,TGTGCCAGCAGCCGCAACTGGGGGAATAGACAGGGCTCCTACGAGCAGTACTTC
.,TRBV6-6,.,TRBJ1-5,CASSRISNQPQHF,TGTGCCAGCAGTAGGATTAGTAATCAGCCCCAGCATTTT
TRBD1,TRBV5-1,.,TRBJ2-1,CASRAGGQLGGEQFF,TGCGCCAGTCGGGCTGGGGGACAGCTTGGCGGTGAGCAGTTCTTC